Presented here are 21 T cell receptor beta chains from one specimen sequenced in a study of control samples from healthy donors and cancer patients. Profiled with immunoSEQ multiplex PCR; TCRdb holds only in-frame clones, not every one. The data contain fewer than 150,000 clones, around 93% of them singletons. The sequencing sample was made of blood. The receptors here all came from a young man in good health.

This clone was seen a single time. The J gene is TRBJ1-3, the V gene TRBV9; weak D call: TRBD1 (5 bases). The V and J ends lost 3 bases and 0 bases respectively, with 13 bases between them. The germline V gene encodes CDR1 SGDLS and CDR2 YYNGEE. The CDR3 sequence is 16 residues long. This chain's CDR3 is CASSATGPSSGNTIYF. The CDR3 DNA is TGTGCCAGCAGCGCAACAGGACCCTCCTCTGGAAACACCATATATTTT.

This chain connects TRBV6-6 to TRBJ1-1; D may be TRBD1 (6 bases). With 6 bases removed from V and 0 bases from J, the gap between germline ends came to 17 bases. Germline-derived CDR1 and CDR2 are MNHNY and SVGAGI (reference sequence). This CDR3 is built from 16 residues. The CDR3 here is CASSQGSDRMNTEAFF. CDR3 DNA: TGTGCCAGCAGCCAGGGAAGTGACAGGATGAACACTGAAGCTTTCTTT.

The chain joins TRBV5-1 to TRBJ2-6; the match to TRBD1 covers 9 bases. Germline CDR1 is SGHRS and CDR2 is YFSETQ. The CDR3 has 17 amino acids. V lost 2 bases and J lost 0; bases outside the gene matches: 3. This CDR3 is CASSFRDRASGANVLTF. The CDR3 DNA is TGCGCCAGCAGCTTCCGGGACAGGGCCTCTGGGGCCAACGTCCTGACTTTC.

The chain is built from TRBV3-1 (or the pseudogene TRBV3-2) and TRBJ2-2; D possibly corresponds to TRBD2 (5 bases). Germline assignment: CDR1 LGHDT and CDR2 YNNKEL (reference sequence). V was shortened by 1 base and J by 5 bases, with 14 bases between the two germline ends. The CDR3 runs 16 residues. CDR3 sequence (DNA): TGTGCCAGCAGCCAAGTCTGGGGAACGGGAACCGGGGAGCTGTTTTTT. Encoded protein: CASSQVWGTGTGELFF.

The chain joins TRBV4-1 to TRBJ2-1; TRBD1 aligns across 8 bases. CDR1 is MGHRA and CDR2 is YSYEKL in the germline V gene. The length of the CDR3 is 16 residues. Trimming cost V 3 bases and J 4 bases; bases outside gene matches: 8. CDR3 sequence: CASSQGQDLLYNEQFF. In DNA form, the CDR3 reads TGCGCCAGCAGCCAGGGACAGGACCTACTTTACAATGAGCAGTTCTTC.

The V call is TRBV6-6, the J call TRBJ1-3; perhaps TRBD1 as D (5 bases). The CDR3 spans 14 residues. Germline V gene sequence: CDR1 MNHNY, CDR2 SVGAGI (reference sequence). V was shortened by 4 bases and J by 4 bases, with 11 bases between the two germline ends. In DNA form, the CDR3 reads TGTGCCAGCAGTTCCAGGGTATCCGGAAACACCATATATTTT. Its translation is CASSSRVSGNTIYF.

CDR3 nucleotide sequence: TGTGCCAGCAGTGACGCGCAGGGGGCAGATACGCAGTATTTT. Its protein product is CASSDAQGADTQYF. The chain links TRBV25-1 to TRBJ2-3, with 7 bases that match TRBD1. V dropped 3 bases and J dropped 4; count of bases not matched to a gene: 4. The CDR3 is 14 amino acids. Germline V lookup: CDR1 MGHDK, CDR2 SYGVNS.

The chain links TRBV7-9 to TRBJ1-4; D might be TRBD1 (6 bases). V lost 5 bases, J lost 8 bases, and 12 bases lay in between. From germline, CDR1 is SEHNR and CDR2 FQNEAQ (reference sequence). The CDR3 consists of 13 residues. CDR3 sequence: CASSQGLREKLFF. Here the CDR3 DNA reads TGTGCCAGCAGCCAGGGGTTGAGGGAAAAACTGTTTTTT. Based on the CDR3 plus reference TRBV7-9 and TRBJ1-4, the full variable domain is DTGVSQNPRHKITKRGQNVTFRCDPISEHNRLYWYRQTLGQGPEFLTYFQNEAQLEKSRLLSDRFSAERPKGSFSTLEIQRTEQGDSAMYLCASSQGLREKLFFGSGTQLSVL.

The chain links TRBV5-1 to TRBJ2-2, with D perhaps being TRBD1 or TRBD2 (5 bases each). V was clipped by 5 bases and J by 1 base, with 9 bases between them. Looked up from germline, CDR1 is SGHRS and CDR2 is YFSETQ. The CDR3 covers 14 residues. CDR3 region: CASSGGQNTGELFF. DNA of the CDR3: TGCGCCAGCAGTGGGGGTCAGAACACCGGGGAGCTGTTTTTT.

This sequence joins TRBV5-1 and TRBJ2-1; D is possibly TRBD1 (6 bases). CDR3 length: 15 residues. The germline V gene encodes CDR1 SGHRS and CDR2 YFSETQ. Trimming stripped 3 bases from V and 2 bases from J, with 12 bases between. The CDR3: CASSSPGHTYNEQFF. Written as DNA, the CDR3 is TGCGCCAGCAGCTCACCGGGACACACCTACAATGAGCAGTTCTTC. The full variable domain, in which reference TRBV5-1 and TRBJ2-1 provide the parts outside the CDR3, is KAGVTQTPRYLIKTRGQQVTLSCSPISGHRSVSWYQQTPGQGLQFLFEYFSETQRNKGNFPGRFSGRQFSNSRSEMNVSTLELGDSALYLCASSSPGHTYNEQFFGPGTRLTVL.

The V gene is TRBV9, the J gene TRBJ2-2; D is perhaps TRBD2 (5 bases). V gave up 7 bases and J gave up 6 bases, with 13 bases separating them. Germline V gene lookup returns CDR1 SGDLS and CDR2 YYNGEE. CDR3 length equals 13 residues. CDR3 nucleotide sequence: TGTGCCAGCGAACGGGGAACATCCGGGGAGCTGTTTTTT. Translation: CASERGTSGELFF.

This chain joins TRBV4-1 and TRBJ2-2; TRBD1 agrees at 10 bases. Per the germline V gene, CDR1 is MGHRA and CDR2 is YSYEKL. CDR3 length: 18 residues. V shed 1 base, J shed 7 bases, and the junction held 12 bases outside the gene matches. The CDR3 sequence is CASSQAPDRGHWGGELFF. The CDR3 DNA reads as TGCGCCAGCAGCCAAGCCCCCGACAGGGGGCATTGGGGCGGGGAGCTGTTTTTT.

J is TRBJ1-2 and V is TRBV19, with TRBD1 matching 10 bases. V dropped 4 bases and J dropped 2; count of bases not matched to a gene: 4. The CDR3 length is 15 residues. Germline V gene data show CDR1 as LNHDA and CDR2 as SQIVND (reference sequence). The CDR3, as DNA: TGTGCCAGTAGTAGGGGACAGGGGTTAAACTATGGCTACACCTTC. This gives the protein CASSRGQGLNYGYTF.

V is TRBV4-1 and J is TRBJ1-3; no firm D call. V shed 2 bases and J shed 4 bases, with 15 bases lying between them. Germline V lookup: CDR1 MGHRA, CDR2 YSYEKL. The CDR3 contains 16 residues. DNA for the CDR3: TGCGCCAGCAGCCAACTTTCGGGCATCTCAGGAAACACCATATATTTT. Its translation: CASSQLSGISGNTIYF.

The V gene is TRBV2, the J gene TRBJ1-2; TRBD1 might be the D (6 bases). The CDR3 consists of 13 residues. Trimming cost V 6 bases and J 3 bases, with 11 bases left between them. Germline V lookup: CDR1 SNHLY, CDR2 FYNNEI. CDR3 amino acids: CASRKGGDYGYTF. The CDR3 bases are TGTGCCAGCAGGAAAGGGGGTGACTATGGCTACACCTTC.

The rearrangement uses TRBV19 and TRBJ1-2; D remains ambiguous. This CDR3 is 11 amino acids long. V lost 6 bases to trimming and J lost 2 bases, with 4 bases between them. CDR1 and CDR2 (germline): LNHDA, SQIVND (reference sequence). CDR3 nucleotides: TGTGCCAGTAGACAGAACTATGGCTACACCTTC. This sequence encodes CASRQNYGYTF.

This chain links TRBV2 with TRBJ1-1; D is ambiguous. The CDR3 extends over 13 amino acids. Trimming removed 5 bases at V and 10 bases at J, with 17 bases between. The germline V gene has CDR1 SNHLY and CDR2 FYNNEI. The CDR3 sequence: CASSPGYTEGAFF. The CDR3, as DNA: TGTGCCAGCAGTCCGGGTTATACCGAGGGAGCTTTCTTT. Looking up the rest from reference TRBV2 and TRBJ1-1 gives the full variable domain: EPEVTQTPSHQVTQMGQEVILRCVPISNHLYFYWYRQILGQKVEFLVSFYNNEISEKSEIFDDQFSVERPDGSNFTLKIRSTKLEDSAMYFCASSPGYTEGAFFGQGTRLTVV.

The chain recombines TRBV27 with TRBJ1-1, with D possibly matching TRBD1 (5 bases). This CDR3 has 13 amino acids. Germline V gives CDR1 MNHEY, CDR2 SMNVEV (reference sequence). V was pared by 2 bases and J by 6 bases, with 10 bases between. For the CDR3, the DNA is TGTGCCAGCAGTTTAGCAGGGAGAGCTGAAGCTTTCTTT. This gives the protein CASSLAGRAEAFF.

The rearrangement links TRBV15 to TRBJ2-7, with 7 bases lining up with TRBD1. The CDR3 has 16 residues. Trimming took 4 bases from V and 1 from J; bases not matched to a gene: 10. CDR1 is LNHNV, CDR2 YYDKDF, per germline (reference sequence). The CDR3: CATSKGNSGGSYEQYF. The CDR3, as DNA: TGTGCCACCAGCAAGGGGAACTCAGGGGGTTCCTACGAGCAGTACTTC.

The V and J genes are TRBV2 and TRBJ2-7, with D maybe TRBD1 (6 bases). Germline V gene data show CDR1 as SNHLY and CDR2 as FYNNEI. The CDR3 is 13 amino acids. Trimming shortened V by 7 bases and J by 6 bases, and 16 bases separated the two germline ends. For the CDR3, the DNA is TGTGCCAGCAACGAACAGAACAGGGTCGAGCAGTACTTC. It codes for CASNEQNRVEQYF.

The rearrangement links TRBV7-2 to TRBJ1-1; D might be TRBD1 (5 bases). Between the trimmed V and J ends, which lost 4 bases and 1 base, there was a span of 10 bases. This CDR3 has 14 residues. CDR1 is SGHTA and CDR2 is FQGNSA in the germline V gene. The CDR3 bases are TGTGCCAGCAGCTGGGACGGCGAGAACACTGAAGCTTTCTTT. Its protein is CASSWDGENTEAFF.